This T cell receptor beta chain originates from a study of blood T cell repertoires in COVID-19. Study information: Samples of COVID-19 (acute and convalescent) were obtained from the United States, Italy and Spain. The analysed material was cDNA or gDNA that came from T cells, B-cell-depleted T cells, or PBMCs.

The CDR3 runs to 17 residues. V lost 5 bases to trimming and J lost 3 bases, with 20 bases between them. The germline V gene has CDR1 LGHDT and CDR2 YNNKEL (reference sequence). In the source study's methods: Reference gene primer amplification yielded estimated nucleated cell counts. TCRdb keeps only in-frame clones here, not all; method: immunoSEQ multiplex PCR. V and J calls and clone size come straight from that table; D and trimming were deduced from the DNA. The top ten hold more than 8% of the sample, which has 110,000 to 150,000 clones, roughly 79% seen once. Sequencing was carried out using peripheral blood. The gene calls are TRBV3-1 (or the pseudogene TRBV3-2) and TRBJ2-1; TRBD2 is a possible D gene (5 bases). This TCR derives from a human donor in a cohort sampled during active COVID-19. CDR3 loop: CASSRAPPPGYYNEQFF. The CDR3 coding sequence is TGTGCCAGCAGCAGAGCCCCCCCTCCGGGGTACTACAATGAGCAGTTCTTC.